The next 8 T cell receptor beta chains were all read from a single sample in a study of T cells after yellow fever vaccination. TCRdb fed the 5' RACE reads into MiXCR, producing one record per CDR3 protein. The sample carries under 90,000 distinct CDR3 sequences, about 6.5% recorded once. Sample: CD8+ T cells sorted from PBMCs, taken roughly seven weeks after the first yellow fever vaccination. The receptor set was obtained from a man between 18 and 29 years old who received the YFV17D yellow fever vaccine.

Worth noting for this clonotype: Relative to the germline gene, one junction end is altered; a read error may explain this. The gene calls are TRBV20-1 and TRBJ2-5; D is unclear. Germline CDR1 reads DFQATT; CDR2 reads SNEGSKA (reference sequence). This CDR3 region has 15 residues. The chain's CDR3 is CCARDGDTGRETQYF. The CDR3 nucleotides read TGCTGTGCTAGAGATGGGGATACCGGAAGGGAGACCCAGTACTTC.

This clonotype was seen ten or more times. The CDR3 protein is CATSDPGELFF. The CDR3 coding sequence is TGTGCCACCAGTGATCCCGGGGAGCTGTTTTTT. This chain joins TRBV24-1 and TRBJ2-2; D is uncertain. This CDR3 contains 11 residues. Germline V gives CDR1 KGHDR, CDR2 SFDVKD. The V and J ends lost 3 bases and 6 bases respectively, with 1 base between them.

This clonotype occurred many times. The V gene is TRBV4-1, the J gene TRBJ2-2; 10 positions agree with TRBD1. The CDR3 spans 15 residues. Trimming cost V 1 base and J 4 bases; bases outside gene matches: 0. Per germline, CDR1 MGHRA and CDR2 YSYEKL. DNA of the CDR3: TGCGCCAGCAGCCAAGGGACAGGGGGCACCGGGGAGCTGTTTTTT. It yields the protein CASSQGTGGTGELFF.

Of note for this clonotype: A much larger clone lies a single base off, so this may be a read error. V usage is TRBV12-5 and J usage is TRBJ2-2; 7 bases align to TRBD2. The V gene's germline CDR1 is LGHNT and CDR2 FRNRAP. After removal of 0 bases from V and 2 bases from J, the junction contained 3 bases not matched to a gene. There are 16 residues in the CDR3. This CDR3 is CASGLVSGVNTGELFF. DNA of the CDR3: TGTGCTAGTGGTTTGGTAAGCGGGGTTAACACCGGGGAGCTGTTTTTT.

The chain couples TRBV9 to TRBJ1-2; D unclear. CDR3 length equals 15 residues. The ends were cut back, 0 bases at V and 0 bases at J, with 9 bases in the middle. Germline CDR1 and CDR2: SGDLS and YYNGEE. In DNA form, the CDR3 reads TGTGCCAGCAGCGTAGGGGCAGGCCCTAACTATGGCTACACCTTC. Amino acids: CASSVGAGPNYGYTF.

This clonotype was counted a few times. This sequence joins TRBV5-1 and TRBJ1-1, with D unclear. Looked up from germline, CDR1 is SGHRS and CDR2 is YFSETQ. The V and J ends lost 0 bases and 0 bases respectively, with 6 bases between them. CDR3 length equals 14 residues. The CDR3: CASSLVWVNTEAFF. The CDR3, as DNA: TGCGCCAGCAGCTTGGTGTGGGTGAACACTGAAGCTTTCTTT.

This clonotype was observed at least ten times. This rearrangement joins TRBV12-3 or TRBV12-4 to TRBJ2-7; 7 bases align to TRBD1. The CDR3 is 14 residues long. Losses at the gene ends were 6 bases for V and 6 bases for J; bases not matched to a gene: 11. CDR3 sequence reads: CASRPGTAFSEQYF. In DNA form, the CDR3 reads TGTGCCAGCAGACCCGGGACAGCTTTCTCCGAGCAGTACTTC.

This clonotype occurred many times. V and J are TRBV4-1 and TRBJ2-2; D may be TRBD2 (5 bases). The CDR3 runs to 13 residues. The ends were cut back, 1 base at V and 10 bases at J, with 10 bases in the middle. Germline CDR1 MGHRA, CDR2 YSYEKL. The CDR3 nucleotides are TGCGCCAGCAGCCAAGGGGAGCTGGAGGAGCTGTTTTTT. This codes for CASSQGELEELFF.